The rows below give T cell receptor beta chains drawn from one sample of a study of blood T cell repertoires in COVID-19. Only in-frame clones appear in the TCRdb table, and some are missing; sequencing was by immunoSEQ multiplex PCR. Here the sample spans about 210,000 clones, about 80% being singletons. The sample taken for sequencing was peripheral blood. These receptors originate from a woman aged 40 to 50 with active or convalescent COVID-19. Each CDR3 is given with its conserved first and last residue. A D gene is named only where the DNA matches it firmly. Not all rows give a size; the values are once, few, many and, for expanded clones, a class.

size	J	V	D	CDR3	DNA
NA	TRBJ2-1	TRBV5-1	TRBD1	CASSVDRNEQFF	TGCGCCAGCAGCGTGGACAGGAATGAGCAGTTCTTC
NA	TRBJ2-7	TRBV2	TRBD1	CASSTLTGAEQYF	TGTGCCAGCAGTACCTTGACAGGGGCCGAGCAGTACTTC
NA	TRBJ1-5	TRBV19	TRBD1	CASSSVTGGINQPQHF	TGTGCCAGTAGTTCCGTGACAGGGGGCATCAATCAGCCCCAGCATTTT
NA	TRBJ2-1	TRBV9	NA	CASSAILVSEQFF	TGTGCCAGCAGCGCTATTCTAGTCAGTGAGCAGTTCTTC
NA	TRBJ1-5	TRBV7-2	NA	CASSSEGLNSNQPQHF	TGTGCCAGCAGCTCCGAGGGACTGAATAGCAATCAGCCCCAGCATTTT
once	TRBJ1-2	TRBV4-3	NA	CASSQMGGSYGYTF	TGCGCCAGCAGCCAGATGGGAGGATCTTATGGCTACACCTTC
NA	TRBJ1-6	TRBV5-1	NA	CASSLQGANSPLHF	TGCGCCAGCAGCCTACAGGGCGCTAATTCACCCCTCCACTTT
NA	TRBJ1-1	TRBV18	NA	CASSPSQDGTEAFF	TGTGCCAGCTCACCATCACAGGACGGAACTGAAGCTTTCTTT
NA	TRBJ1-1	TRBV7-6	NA	CASSLFDSVNTEAFF	TGTGCCAGCAGCTTATTTGACAGCGTGAACACTGAAGCTTTCTTT
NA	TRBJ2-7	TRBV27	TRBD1	CASSLGTGGRSYEQYF	TGTGCCAGCAGTTTAGGGACAGGGGGACGCTCCTACGAGCAGTACTTC
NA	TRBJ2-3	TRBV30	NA	CAWSVGGLGADTQYF	TGTGCCTGGAGTGTCGGGGGGCTGGGCGCAGATACGCAGTATTTT
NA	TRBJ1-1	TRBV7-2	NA	CASSWGGSMNTEAFF	TGTGCCAGCAGCTGGGGAGGGAGCATGAACACTGAAGCTTTCTTT
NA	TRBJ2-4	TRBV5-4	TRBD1	CASSLRTGENIQYF	TGTGCCAGCAGCTTACGGACAGGTGAAAACATTCAGTACTTC
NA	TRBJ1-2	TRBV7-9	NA	CASSLASGGRNYGYTF	TGTGCCAGCAGCTTAGCCTCGGGGGGCCGAAACTATGGCTACACCTTC
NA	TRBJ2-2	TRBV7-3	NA	CASSPGRDANTGELFF	TGTGCCAGCAGCCCCGGGCGGGACGCGAACACCGGGGAGCTGTTTTTT
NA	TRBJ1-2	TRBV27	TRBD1	CASTSGTGPLYTF	TGTGCCAGCACGTCCGGGACAGGACCTTTATACACCTTC
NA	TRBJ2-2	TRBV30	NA	CAWTLTPGVGELFF	TGTGCCTGGACCTTGACTCCAGGGGTCGGGGAGCTGTTTTTT